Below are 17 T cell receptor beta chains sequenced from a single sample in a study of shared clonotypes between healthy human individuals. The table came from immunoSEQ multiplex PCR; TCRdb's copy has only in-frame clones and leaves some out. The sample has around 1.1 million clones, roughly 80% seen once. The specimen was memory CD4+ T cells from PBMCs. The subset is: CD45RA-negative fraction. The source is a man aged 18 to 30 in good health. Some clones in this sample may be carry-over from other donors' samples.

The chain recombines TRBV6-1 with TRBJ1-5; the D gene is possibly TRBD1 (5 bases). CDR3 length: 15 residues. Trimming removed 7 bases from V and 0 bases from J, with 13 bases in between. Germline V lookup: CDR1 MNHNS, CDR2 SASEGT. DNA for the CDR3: TGTGCCAGCAACACCGGGACCCATAGCAATCAGCCCCAGCATTTT. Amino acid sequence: CASNTGTHSNQPQHF.

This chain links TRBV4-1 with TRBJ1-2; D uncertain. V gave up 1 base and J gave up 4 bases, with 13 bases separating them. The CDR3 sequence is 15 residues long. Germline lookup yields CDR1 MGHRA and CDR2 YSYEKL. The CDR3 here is CASSQGQVSGYGYTF. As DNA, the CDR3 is TGCGCCAGCAGCCAAGGTCAGGTATCGGGCTATGGCTACACCTTC.

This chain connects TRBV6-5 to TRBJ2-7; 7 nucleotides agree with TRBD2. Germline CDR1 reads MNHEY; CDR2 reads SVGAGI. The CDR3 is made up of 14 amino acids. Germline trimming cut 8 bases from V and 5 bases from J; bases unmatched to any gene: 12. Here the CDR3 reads CASWEGPAKNEQYF. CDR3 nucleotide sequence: TGTGCCAGCTGGGAGGGGCCCGCGAAGAACGAGCAGTACTTC.

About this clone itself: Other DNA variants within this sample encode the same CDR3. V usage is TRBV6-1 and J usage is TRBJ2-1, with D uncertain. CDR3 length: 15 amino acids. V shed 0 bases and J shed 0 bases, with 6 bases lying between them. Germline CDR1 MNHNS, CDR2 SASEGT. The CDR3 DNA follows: TGTGCCAGCAGTGAAGCGCCGAGCTCCTACAATGAGCAGTTCTTC. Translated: CASSEAPSSYNEQFF.

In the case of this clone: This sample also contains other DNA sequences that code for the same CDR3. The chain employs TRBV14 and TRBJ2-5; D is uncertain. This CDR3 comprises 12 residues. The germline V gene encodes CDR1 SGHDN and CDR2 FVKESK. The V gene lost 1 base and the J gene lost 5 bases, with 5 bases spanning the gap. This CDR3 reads CASSQVGETQYF. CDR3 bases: TGTGCCAGCAGCCAAGTCGGGGAGACCCAGTACTTC.

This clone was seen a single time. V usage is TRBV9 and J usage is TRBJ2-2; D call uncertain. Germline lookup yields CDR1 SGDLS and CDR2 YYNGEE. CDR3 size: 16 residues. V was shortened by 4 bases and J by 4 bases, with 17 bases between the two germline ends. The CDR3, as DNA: TGTGCCAGCAGCCCCCAGGTGGGCGTCAGCACCGGGGAGCTGTTTTTT. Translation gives CASSPQVGVSTGELFF.

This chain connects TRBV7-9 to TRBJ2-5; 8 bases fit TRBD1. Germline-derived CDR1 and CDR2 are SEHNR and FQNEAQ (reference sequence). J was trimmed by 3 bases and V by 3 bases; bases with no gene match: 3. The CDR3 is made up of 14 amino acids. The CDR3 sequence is CASSFQTGEETQYF. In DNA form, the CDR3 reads TGTGCCAGCAGCTTTCAGACAGGGGAAGAGACCCAGTACTTC.

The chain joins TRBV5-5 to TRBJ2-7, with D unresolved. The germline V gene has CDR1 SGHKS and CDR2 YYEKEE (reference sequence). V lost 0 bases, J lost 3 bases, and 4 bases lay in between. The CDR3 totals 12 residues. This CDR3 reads CASSLGDYEQYF. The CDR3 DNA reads TGTGCCAGCAGCTTGGGAGACTACGAGCAGTACTTC.

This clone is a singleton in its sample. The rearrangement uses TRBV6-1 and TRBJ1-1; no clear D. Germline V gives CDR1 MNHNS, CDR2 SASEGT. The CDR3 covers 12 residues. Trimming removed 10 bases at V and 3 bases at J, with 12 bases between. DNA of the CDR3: TGTGCCACACTTCCCCCTCACACTGAAGCTTTCTTT. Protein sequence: CATLPPHTEAFF.

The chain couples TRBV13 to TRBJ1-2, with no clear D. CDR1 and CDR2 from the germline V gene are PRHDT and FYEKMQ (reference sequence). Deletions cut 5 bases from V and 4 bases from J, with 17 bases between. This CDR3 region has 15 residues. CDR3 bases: TGTGCCAGCAGCCGCTTAGGATCTGTATCCTATGGCTACACCTTC. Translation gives CASSRLGSVSYGYTF. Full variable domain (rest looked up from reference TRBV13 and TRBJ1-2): AAGVIQSPRHLIKEKRETATLKCYPIPRHDTVYWYQQGPGQDPQFLISFYEKMQSDKGSIPDRFSAQQFSDYHSELNMSSLELGDSALYFCASSRLGSVSYGYTFGSGTRLTVV.

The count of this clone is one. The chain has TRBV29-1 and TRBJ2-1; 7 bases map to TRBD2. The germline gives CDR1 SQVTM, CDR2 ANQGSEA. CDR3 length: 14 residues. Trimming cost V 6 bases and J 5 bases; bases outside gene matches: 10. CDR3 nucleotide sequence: TGCAGCGTCCCAAAGGTGGGGACTAACAATGAGCAGTTCTTC. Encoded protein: CSVPKVGTNNEQFF.

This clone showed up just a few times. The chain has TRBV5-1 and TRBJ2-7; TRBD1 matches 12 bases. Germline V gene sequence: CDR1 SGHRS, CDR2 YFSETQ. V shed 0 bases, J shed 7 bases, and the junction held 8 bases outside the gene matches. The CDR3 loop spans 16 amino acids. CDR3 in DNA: TGCGCCAGCAGCTTGGGAACCGGGACAGGGGGCAGAGAGCAGTACTTC. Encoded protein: CASSLGTGTGGREQYF.

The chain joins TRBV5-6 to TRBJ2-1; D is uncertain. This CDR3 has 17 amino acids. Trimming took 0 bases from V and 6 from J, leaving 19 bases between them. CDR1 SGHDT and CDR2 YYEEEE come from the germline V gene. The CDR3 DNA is TGTGCCAGCAGCTTGGTCCTGGAATCCCTAGGGTCCAATGAGCAGTTCTTC. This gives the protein CASSLVLESLGSNEQFF.

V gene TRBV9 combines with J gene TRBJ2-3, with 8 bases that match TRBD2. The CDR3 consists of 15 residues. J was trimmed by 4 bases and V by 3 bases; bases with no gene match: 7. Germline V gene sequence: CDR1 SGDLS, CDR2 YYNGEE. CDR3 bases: TGTGCCAGCAGCGGTAGCGGGAATCCCTCAGATACGCAGTATTTT. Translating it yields CASSGSGNPSDTQYF.

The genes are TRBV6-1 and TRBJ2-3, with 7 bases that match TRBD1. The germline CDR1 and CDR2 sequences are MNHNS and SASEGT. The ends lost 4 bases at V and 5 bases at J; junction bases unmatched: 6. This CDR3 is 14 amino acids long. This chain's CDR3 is CASSGRGRGDTQYF. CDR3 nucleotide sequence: TGTGCCAGCAGTGGAAGGGGGCGCGGAGATACGCAGTATTTT.

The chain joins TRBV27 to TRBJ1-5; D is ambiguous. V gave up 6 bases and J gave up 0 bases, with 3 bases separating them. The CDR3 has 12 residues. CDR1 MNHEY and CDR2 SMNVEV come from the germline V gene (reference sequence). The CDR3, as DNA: TGTGCCAGCAGAGATAGCAATCAGCCCCAGCATTTT. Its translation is CASRDSNQPQHF.

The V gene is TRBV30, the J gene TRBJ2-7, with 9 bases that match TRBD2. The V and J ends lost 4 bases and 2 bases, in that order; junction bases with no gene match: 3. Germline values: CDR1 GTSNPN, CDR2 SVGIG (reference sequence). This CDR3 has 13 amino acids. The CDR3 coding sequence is TGTGCCTGGACTAGCGGGACGGCCTACGAGCAGTACTTC. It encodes CAWTSGTAYEQYF.